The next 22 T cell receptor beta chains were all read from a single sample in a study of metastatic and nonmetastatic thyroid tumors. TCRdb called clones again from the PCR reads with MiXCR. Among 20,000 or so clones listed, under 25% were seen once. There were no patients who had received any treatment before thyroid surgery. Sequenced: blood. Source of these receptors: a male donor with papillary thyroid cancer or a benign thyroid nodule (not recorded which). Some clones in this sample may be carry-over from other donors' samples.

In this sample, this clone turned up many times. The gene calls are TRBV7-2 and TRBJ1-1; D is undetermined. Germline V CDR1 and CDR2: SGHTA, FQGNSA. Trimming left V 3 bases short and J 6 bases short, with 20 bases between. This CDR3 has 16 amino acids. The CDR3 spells CASSLAPGVVGAEAFF. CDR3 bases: TGTGCCAGCAGCTTGGCTCCCGGGGTAGTCGGCGCTGAAGCTTTCTTT.

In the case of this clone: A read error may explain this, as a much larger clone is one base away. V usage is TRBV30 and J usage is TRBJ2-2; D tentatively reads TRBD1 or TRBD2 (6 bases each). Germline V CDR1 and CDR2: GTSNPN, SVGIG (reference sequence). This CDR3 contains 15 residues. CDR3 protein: CACRALRTEAGGLFF. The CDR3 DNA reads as TGTGCCTGTCGGGCATTAAGGACAGAGGCCGGGGGGCTGTTTTTT.

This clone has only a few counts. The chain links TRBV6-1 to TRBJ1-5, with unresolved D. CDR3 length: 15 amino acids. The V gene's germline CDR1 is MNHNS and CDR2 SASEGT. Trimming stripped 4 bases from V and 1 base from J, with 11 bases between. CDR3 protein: CASSVRPASNQPQHF. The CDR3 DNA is TGTGCCAGCAGTGTCCGACCCGCCAGCAATCAGCCCCAGCATTTT.

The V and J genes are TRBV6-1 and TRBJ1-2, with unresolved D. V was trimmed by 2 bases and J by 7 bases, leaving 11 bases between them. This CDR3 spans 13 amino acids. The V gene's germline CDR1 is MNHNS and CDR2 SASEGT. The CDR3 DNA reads TGTGCCAGCAGTGAACAGCCGGGTAGTGGCTACACCTTC. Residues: CASSEQPGSGYTF.

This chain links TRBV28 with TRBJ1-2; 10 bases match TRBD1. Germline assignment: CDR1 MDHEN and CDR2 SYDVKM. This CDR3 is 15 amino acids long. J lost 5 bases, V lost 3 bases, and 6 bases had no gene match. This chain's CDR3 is CASSFRGQGQYGYTF. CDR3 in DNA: TGTGCCAGCAGTTTCCGGGGACAGGGGCAATATGGCTACACCTTC.

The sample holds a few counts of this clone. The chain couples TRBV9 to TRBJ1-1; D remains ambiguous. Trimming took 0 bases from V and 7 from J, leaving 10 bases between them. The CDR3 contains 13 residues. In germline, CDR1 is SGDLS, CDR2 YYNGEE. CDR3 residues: CASSVAAGNEAFF. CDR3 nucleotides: TGTGCCAGCAGCGTAGCTGCGGGCAATGAAGCTTTCTTT.

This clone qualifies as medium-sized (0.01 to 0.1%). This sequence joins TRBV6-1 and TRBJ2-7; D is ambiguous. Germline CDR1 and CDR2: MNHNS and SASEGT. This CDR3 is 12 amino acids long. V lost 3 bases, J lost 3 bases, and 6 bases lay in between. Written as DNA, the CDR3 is TGTGCCAGCAGTGAGACGATCTACGAGCAGTACTTC. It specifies CASSETIYEQYF.

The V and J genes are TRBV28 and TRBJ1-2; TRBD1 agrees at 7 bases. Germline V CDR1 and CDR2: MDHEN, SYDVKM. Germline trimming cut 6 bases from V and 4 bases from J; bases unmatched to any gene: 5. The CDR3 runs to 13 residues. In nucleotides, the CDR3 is TGTGCCAGCAGGAAACAGGGGCCCTATGGCTACACCTTC. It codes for CASRKQGPYGYTF.

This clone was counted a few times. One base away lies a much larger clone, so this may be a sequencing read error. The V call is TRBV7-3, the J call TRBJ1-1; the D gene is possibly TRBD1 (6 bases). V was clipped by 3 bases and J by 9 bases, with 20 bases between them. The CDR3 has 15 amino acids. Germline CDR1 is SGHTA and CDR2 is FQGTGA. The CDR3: CASSLSGGNRAKAFF. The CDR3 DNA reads TGTGCCAGCAGCTTGTCTGGGGGGAACAGGGCTAAAGCTTTCTTT. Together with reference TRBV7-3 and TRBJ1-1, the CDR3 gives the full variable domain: GAGVSQTPSNKVTEKGKYVELRCDPISGHTALYWYRQSLGQGPEFLIYFQGTGAADDSGLPNDRFFAVRPEGSVSTLKIQRTERGDSAVYLCASSLSGGNRAKAFFGQGTRLTVV.

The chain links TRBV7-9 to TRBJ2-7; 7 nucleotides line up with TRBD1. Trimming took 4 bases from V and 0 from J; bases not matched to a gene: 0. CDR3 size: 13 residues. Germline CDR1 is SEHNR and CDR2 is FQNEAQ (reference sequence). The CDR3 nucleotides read TGTGCCAGCAGCTGGGACAGCTCCTACGAGCAGTACTTC. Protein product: CASSWDSSYEQYF.

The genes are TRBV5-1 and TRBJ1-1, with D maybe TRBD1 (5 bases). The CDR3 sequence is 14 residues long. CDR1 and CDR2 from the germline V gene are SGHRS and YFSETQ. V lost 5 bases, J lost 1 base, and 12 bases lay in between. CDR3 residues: CASSYGAENTEAFF. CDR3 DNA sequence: TGCGCCAGCAGTTACGGGGCTGAGAACACTGAAGCTTTCTTT.

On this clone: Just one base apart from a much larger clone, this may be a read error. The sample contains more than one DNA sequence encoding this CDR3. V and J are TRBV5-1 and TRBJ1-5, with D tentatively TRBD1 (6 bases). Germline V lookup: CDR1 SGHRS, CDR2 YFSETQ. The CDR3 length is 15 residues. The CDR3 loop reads CASSLGGGSNQPQHF. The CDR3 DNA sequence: TGCGCCAGCAGCTTGGGAGGGGGAAGCAATCAGCCCCAGCATTTC.

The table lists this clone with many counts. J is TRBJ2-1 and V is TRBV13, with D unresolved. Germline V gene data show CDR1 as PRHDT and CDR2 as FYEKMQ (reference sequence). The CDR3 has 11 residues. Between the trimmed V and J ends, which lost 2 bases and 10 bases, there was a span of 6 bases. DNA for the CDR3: TGTGCCAGCAGCTTATCCGGGGAGCAGTTCTTC. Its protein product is CASSLSGEQFF.

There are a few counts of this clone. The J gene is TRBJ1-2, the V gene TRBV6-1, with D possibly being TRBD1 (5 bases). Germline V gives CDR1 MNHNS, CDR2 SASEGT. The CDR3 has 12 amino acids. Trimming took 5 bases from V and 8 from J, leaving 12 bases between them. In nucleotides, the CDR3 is TGTGCCAGCAGTCAGGGAATTTACGGCTACACCTTC. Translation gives CASSQGIYGYTF.

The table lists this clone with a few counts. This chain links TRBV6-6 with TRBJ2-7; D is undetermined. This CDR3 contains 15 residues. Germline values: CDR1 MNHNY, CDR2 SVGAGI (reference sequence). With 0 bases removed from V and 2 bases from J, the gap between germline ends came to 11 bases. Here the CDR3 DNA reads TGTGCCAGCAGTTACTCCTTAGGTGGGGCCTACGAGCAGTACTTC. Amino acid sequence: CASSYSLGGAYEQYF.

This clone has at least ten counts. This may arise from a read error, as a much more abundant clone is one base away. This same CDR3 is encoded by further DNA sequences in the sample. The DNA of the CDR3 is TGTGCCACCAGTGGTGCCGGACGGACTAGTACTTACAATGGGCAGTTCTTC. Encoded protein: CATSGAGRTSTYNGQFF. The chain links TRBV24-1 to TRBJ2-1, with 7 nucleotides matching TRBD2. This CDR3 spans 17 amino acids. CDR1 KGHDR and CDR2 SFDVKD come from the germline V gene.

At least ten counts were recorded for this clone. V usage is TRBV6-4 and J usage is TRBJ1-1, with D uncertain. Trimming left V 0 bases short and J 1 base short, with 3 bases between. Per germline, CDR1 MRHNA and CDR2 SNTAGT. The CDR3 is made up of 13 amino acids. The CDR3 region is CASSDSENTEAFF. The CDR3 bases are TGTGCCAGCAGTGACTCGGAGAACACTGAAGCTTTCTTT.

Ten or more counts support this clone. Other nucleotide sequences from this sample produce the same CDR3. CDR3 in amino acids: CASSLGPAFNSPLHF. CDR3 in DNA: TGTGCCAGCAGCTTGGGGCCAGCATTTAATTCACCCCTCCACTTT. The chain is built from TRBV27 and TRBJ1-6; D is possibly TRBD1 (5 bases). There are 15 residues in the CDR3. Germline lookup yields CDR1 MNHEY and CDR2 SMNVEV (reference sequence). V was clipped by 6 bases and J by 6 bases, with 15 bases between them.

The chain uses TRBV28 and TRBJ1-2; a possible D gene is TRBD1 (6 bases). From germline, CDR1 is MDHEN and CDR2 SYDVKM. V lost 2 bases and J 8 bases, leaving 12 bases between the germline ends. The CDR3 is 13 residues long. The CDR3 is CASSLPQGLGYTF. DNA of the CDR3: TGTGCCAGCAGTTTACCCCAGGGGTTGGGCTACACCTTC.

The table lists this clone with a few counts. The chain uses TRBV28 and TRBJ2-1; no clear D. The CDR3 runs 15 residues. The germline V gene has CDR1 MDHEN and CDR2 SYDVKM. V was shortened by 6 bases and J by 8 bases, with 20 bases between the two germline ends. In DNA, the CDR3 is TGTGCCAGCAGCCTTAATCCACCTCCCCTCGATGAGCAGTTCTTC. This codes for CASSLNPPPLDEQFF.

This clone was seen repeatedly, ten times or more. In DNA, the CDR3 is TGTGCCAGCAGCGAAACTAGCGGCCTTTCCTACAATGAGCAGTTCTTC. This encodes CASSETSGLSYNEQFF. The chain links TRBV7-3 to TRBJ2-1; 8 nucleotides agree with TRBD2. V gave up 5 bases and J gave up 1 base; unmatched junction bases: 7. The CDR3 extends over 16 amino acids. Per the germline V gene, CDR1 is SGHTA and CDR2 is FQGTGA. The variable domain in full, completed from reference TRBV7-3 and TRBJ2-1, reads GAGVSQTPSNKVTEKGKYVELRCDPISGHTALYWYRQSLGQGPEFLIYFQGTGAADDSGLPNDRFFAVRPEGSVSTLKIQRTERGDSAVYLCASSETSGLSYNEQFFGPGTRLTVL.

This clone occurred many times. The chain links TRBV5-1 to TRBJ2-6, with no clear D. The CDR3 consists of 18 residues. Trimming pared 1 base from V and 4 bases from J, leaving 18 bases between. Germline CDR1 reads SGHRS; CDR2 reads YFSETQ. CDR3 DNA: TGCGCCAGCAGCTTGTTCCGGAACCGGAGTCCCGGGGCCAACGTCCTGACTTTC. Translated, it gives CASSLFRNRSPGANVLTF.